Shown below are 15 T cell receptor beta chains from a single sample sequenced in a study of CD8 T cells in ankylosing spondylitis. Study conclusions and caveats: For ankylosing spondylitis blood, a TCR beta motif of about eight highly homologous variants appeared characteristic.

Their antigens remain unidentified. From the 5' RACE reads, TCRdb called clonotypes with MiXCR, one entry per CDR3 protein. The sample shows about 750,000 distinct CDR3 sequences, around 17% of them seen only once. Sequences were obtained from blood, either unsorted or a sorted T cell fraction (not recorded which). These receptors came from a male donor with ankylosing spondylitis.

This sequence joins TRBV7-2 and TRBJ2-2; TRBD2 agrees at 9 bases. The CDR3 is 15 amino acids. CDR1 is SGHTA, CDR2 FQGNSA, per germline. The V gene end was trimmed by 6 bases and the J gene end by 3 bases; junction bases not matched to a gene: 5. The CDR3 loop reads CASSPTSGYTGELFF. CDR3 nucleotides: TGTGCCAGCAGTCCGACTAGCGGATACACCGGGGAGCTGTTTTTT.

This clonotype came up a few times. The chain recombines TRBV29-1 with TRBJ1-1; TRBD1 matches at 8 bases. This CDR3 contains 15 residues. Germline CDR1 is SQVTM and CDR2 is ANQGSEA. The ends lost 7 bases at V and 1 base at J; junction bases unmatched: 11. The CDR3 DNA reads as TGCAGCGGTGACAGGGGCGCTGGGAGGAACACTGAAGCTTTCTTT. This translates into CSGDRGAGRNTEAFF.

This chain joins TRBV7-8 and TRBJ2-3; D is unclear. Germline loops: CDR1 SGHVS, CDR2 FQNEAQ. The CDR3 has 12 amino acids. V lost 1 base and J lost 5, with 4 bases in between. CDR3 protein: CASSLGIDTQYF. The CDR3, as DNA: TGTGCCAGCAGCTTAGGAATAGATACGCAGTATTTT.

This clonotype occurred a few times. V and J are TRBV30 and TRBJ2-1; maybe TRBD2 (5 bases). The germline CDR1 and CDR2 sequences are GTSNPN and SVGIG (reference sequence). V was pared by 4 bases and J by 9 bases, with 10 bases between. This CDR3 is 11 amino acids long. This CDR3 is CAWTSRGEQFF. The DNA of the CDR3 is TGTGCCTGGACCTCACGGGGTGAGCAGTTCTTC.

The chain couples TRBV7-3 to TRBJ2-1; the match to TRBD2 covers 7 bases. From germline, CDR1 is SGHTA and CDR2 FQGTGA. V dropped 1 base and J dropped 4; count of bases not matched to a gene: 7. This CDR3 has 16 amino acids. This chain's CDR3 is CASSLNGLAEYNEQFF. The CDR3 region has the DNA TGTGCCAGCAGCTTAAACGGCCTAGCGGAATACAATGAGCAGTTCTTC.

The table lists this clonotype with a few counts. The CDR3 loop reads CASRQATEAFF. CDR3 coding DNA: TGTGCCAGCCGACAGGCCACTGAAGCTTTCTTT. The V and J genes are TRBV6-2 or TRBV6-3 and TRBJ1-1, with D possibly matching TRBD1 (6 bases). CDR1 and CDR2 from the germline V gene are MNHEY and SVGEGT. CDR3 length: 11 residues. The ends were cut back, 8 bases at V and 4 bases at J, with 8 bases in the middle.

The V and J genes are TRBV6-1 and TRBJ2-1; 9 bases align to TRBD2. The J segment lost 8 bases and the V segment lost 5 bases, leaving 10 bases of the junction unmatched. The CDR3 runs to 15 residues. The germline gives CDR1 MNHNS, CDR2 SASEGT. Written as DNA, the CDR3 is TGTGCCAGCAGTCTTCGGCGGGGGGGCCGGGATGAGCAGTTCTTC. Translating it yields CASSLRRGGRDEQFF.

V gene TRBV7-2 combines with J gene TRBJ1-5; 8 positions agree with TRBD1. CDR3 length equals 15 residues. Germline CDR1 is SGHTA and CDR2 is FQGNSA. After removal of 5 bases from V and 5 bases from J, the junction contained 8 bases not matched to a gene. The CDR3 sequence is CASSPRQGFDQPQHF. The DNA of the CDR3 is TGTGCCAGCAGCCCCAGACAGGGGTTTGATCAGCCCCAGCATTTT.

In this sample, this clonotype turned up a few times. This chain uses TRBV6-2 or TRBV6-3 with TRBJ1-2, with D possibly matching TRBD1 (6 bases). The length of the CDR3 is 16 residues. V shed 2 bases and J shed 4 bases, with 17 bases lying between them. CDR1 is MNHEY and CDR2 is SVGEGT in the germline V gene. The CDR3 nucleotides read TGTGCCAGCAGTTACACGCCCTTGGACAGTACCTATGGCTACACCTTC. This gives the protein CASSYTPLDSTYGYTF.

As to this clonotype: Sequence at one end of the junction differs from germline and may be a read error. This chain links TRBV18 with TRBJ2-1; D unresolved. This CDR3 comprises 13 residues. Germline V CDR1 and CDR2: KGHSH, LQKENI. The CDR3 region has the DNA TGTGCCAGCTCAACACCTATTAACCATGAGCAGTTCTTC. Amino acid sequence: CASSTPINHEQFF.

DNA of the CDR3: TGTGCCAGCAGCCCCTCCGAGAACTCCTACAATGAGCAGTTCTTC. It translates to CASSPSENSYNEQFF. The chain joins TRBV7-9 to TRBJ2-1, with D unclear. V was clipped by 5 bases and J by 0 bases, with 11 bases between them. Germline loops: CDR1 SEHNR, CDR2 FQNEAQ (reference sequence). This CDR3 is 15 amino acids long. Using reference TRBV7-9 and TRBJ2-1 for the parts outside the CDR3, the full variable domain is DTGVSQNPRHKITKRGQNVTFRCDPISEHNRLYWYRQTLGQGPEFLTYFQNEAQLEKSRLLSDRFSAERPKGSFSTLEIQRTEQGDSAMYLCASSPSENSYNEQFFGPGTRLTVL.

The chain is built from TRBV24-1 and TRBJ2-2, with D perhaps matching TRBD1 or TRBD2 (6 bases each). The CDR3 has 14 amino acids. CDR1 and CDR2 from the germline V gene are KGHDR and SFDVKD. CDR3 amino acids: CATGATANTGELFF. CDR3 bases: TGTGCAACGGGGGCGACAGCGAACACCGGGGAGCTGTTTTTT.

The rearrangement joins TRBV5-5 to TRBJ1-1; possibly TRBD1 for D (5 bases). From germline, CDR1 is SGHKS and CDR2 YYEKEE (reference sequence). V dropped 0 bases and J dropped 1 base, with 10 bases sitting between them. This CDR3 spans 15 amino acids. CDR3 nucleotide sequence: TGTGCCAGCAGCTTGGGGGGGAGGTCGAACACTGAAGCTTTCTTT. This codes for CASSLGGRSNTEAFF. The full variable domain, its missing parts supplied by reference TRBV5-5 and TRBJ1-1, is DAGVTQSPTHLIKTRGQQVTLRCSPISGHKSVSWYQQVLGQGPQFIFQYYEKEERGRGNFPDRFSARQFPNYSSELNVNALLLGDSALYLCASSLGGRSNTEAFFGQGTRLTVV.

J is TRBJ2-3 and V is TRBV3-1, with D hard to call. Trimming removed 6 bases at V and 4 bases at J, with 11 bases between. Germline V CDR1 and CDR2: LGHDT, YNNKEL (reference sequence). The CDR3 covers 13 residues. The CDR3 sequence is CASSATLADTQYF. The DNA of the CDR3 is TGTGCCAGCAGTGCTACCTTAGCAGATACGCAGTATTTT.

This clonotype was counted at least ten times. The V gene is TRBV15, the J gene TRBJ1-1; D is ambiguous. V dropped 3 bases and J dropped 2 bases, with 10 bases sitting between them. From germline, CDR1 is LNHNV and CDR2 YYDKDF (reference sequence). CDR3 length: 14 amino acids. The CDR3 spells CATSSIGINTEAFF. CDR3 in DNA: TGTGCCACCAGCAGTATAGGGATCAACACTGAAGCTTTCTTT. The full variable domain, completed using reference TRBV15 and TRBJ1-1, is DAMVIQNPRYQVTQFGKPVTLSCSQTLNHNVMYWYQQKSSQAPKLLFHYYDKDFNNEADTPDNFQSRRPNTSFCFLDIRSPGLGDTAMYLCATSSIGINTEAFFGQGTRLTVV.